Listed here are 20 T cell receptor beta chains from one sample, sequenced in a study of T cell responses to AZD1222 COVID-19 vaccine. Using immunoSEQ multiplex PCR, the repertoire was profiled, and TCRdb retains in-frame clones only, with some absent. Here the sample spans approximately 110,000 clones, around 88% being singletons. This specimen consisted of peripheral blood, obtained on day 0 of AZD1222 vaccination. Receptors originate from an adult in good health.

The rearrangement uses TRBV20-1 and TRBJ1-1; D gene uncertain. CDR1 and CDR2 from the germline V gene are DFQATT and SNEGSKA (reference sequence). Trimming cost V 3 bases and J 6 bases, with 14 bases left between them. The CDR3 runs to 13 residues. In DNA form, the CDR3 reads TGCAGTGCTAGTCCCTCAGGTGCGGCTGAAGCTTTCTTT. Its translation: CSASPSGAAEAFF.

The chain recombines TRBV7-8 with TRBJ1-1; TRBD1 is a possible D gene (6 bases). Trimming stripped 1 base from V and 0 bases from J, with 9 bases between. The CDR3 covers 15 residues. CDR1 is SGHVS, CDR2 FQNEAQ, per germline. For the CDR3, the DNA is TGTGCCAGCAGCTTAGTGGACAGCATGAACACTGAAGCTTTCTTT. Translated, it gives CASSLVDSMNTEAFF.

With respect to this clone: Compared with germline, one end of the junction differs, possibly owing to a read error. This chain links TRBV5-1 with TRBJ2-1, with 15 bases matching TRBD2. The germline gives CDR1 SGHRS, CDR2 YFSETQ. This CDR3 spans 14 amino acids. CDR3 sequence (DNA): TGCGCCAGCAGCGACGGGACTAGCGGGGGGTCCCTGATCTTC. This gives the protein CASSDGTSGGSLIF.

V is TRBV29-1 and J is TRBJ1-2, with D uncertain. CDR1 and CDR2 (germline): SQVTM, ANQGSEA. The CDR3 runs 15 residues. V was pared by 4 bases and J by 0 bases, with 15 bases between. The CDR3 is CSVAPPLSSNYGYTF. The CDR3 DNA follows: TGCAGCGTTGCCCCTCCACTGTCCTCTAACTATGGCTACACCTTC.

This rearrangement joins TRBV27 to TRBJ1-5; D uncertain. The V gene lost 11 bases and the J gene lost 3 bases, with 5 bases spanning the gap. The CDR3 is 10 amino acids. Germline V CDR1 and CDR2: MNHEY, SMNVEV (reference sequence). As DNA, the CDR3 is TGTGCCTCTGACAATCAGCCCCAGCATTTT. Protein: CASDNQPQHF.

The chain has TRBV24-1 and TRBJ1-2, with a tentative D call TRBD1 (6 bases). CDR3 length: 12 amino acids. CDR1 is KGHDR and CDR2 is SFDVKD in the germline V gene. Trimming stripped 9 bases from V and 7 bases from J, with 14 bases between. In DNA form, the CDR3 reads TGTGCCACCGCAGGGGTCTCGAGTGGCTACACCTTC. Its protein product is CATAGVSSGYTF.

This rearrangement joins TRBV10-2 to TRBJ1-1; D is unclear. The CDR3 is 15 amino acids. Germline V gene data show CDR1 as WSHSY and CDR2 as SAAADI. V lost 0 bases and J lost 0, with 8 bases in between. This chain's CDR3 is CASSESLSLNTEAFF. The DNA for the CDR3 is TGCGCCAGCAGTGAGTCGTTAAGCTTGAACACTGAAGCTTTCTTT.

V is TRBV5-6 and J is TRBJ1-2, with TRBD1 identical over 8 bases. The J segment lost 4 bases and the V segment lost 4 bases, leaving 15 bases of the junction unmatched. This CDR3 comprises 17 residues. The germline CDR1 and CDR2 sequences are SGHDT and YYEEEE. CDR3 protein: CASSTGTGGGRGYGYTF. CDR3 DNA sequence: TGTGCCAGCAGCACTGGGACAGGTGGAGGACGCGGCTATGGCTACACCTTC.

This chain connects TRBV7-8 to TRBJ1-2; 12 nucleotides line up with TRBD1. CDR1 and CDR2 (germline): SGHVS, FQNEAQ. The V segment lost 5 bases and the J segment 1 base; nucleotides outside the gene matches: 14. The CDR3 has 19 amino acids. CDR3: CASSTSNRDRGQFNYGYTF. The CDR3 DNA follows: TGTGCCAGCAGCACCTCAAACCGGGACAGGGGGCAATTTAACTATGGCTACACCTTC.

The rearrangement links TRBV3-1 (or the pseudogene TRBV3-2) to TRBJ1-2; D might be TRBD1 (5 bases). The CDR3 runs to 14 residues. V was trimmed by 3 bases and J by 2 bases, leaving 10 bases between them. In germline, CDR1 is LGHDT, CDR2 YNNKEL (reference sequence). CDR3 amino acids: CASSQLQDNYGYTF. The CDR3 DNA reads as TGTGCCAGCAGCCAGTTACAGGACAACTATGGCTACACCTTC.

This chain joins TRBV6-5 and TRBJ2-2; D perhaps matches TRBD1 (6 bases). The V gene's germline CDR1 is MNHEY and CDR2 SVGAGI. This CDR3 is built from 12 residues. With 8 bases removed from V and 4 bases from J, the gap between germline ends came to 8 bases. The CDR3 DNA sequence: TGTGCCAGCGGGGGCATCACCGGGGAGCTGTTTTTT. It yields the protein CASGGITGELFF.

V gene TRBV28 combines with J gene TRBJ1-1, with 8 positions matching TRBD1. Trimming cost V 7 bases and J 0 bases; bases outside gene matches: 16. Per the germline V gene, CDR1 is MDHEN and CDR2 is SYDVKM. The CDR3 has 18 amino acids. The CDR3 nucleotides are TGTGCCAGCACACCCCCGGTTGGACAGGGCGGAATGAACACTGAAGCTTTCTTT. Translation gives CASTPPVGQGGMNTEAFF.

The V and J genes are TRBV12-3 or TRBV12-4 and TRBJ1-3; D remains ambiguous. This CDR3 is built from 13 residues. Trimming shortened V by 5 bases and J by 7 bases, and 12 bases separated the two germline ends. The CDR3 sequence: CASSPAPLNTIYF. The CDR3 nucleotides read TGTGCCAGCAGTCCCGCCCCTCTCAACACCATATATTTT.

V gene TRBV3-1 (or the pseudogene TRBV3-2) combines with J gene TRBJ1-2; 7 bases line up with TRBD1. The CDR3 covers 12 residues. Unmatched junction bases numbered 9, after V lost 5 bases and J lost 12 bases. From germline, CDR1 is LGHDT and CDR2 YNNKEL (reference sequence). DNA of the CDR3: TGTGCCAGCAGCACGACGGGACAGCTTCACACCTTC. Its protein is CASSTTGQLHTF.

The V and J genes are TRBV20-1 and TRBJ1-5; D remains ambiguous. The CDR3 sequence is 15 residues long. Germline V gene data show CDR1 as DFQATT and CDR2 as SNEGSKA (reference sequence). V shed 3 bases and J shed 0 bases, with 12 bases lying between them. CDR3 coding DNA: TGCAGTGCTAGTGATGATCGGGATAGCAATCAGCCCCAGCATTTT. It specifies CSASDDRDSNQPQHF.

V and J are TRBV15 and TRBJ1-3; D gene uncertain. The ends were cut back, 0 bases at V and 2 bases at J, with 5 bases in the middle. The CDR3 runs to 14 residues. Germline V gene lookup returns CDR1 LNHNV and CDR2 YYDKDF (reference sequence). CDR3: CATSREGTGNTIYF. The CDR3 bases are TGTGCCACCAGCAGAGAAGGGACTGGAAACACCATATATTTT.

The CDR3 is CASSQDIGIEAFF. In DNA form, the CDR3 reads TGTGCCAGCAGCCAAGATATAGGGATTGAAGCTTTCTTT. The genes are TRBV4-2 and TRBJ1-1; D is unclear. The length of the CDR3 is 13 residues. Trimming took off 0 bases at V and 7 bases at J, with 9 bases between the two ends. CDR1 LGHNA and CDR2 YNFKEQ come from the germline V gene.

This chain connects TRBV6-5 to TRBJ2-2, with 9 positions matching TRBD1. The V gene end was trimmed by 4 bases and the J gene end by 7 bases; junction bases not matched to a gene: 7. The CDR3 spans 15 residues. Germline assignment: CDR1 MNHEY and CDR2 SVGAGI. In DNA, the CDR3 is TGTGCCAGCAGTTCACTCGGGACAGGGAACGGGGAGCTGTTTTTT. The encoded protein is CASSSLGTGNGELFF.

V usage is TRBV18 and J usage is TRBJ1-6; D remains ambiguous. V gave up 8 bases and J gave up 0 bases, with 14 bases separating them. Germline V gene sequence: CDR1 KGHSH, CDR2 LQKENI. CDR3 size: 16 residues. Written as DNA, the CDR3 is TGTGCCAGCCGACCTCGCTCGAGCTCCTATAATTCACCCCTCCACTTT. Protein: CASRPRSSSYNSPLHF.

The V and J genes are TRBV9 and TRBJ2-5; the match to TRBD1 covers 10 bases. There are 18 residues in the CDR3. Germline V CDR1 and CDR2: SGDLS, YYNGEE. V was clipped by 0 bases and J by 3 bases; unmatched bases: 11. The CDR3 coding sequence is TGTGCCAGCAGCGTAGAGGGGGGACAGGGGACAACAAAAGAGACCCAGTACTTC. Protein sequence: CASSVEGGQGTTKETQYF.